The 27 T cell receptor beta chains listed next were all sequenced from one sample in a study of OX40 agonist ivuxolimab in advanced cancers. TCRdb keeps only in-frame clones here, not all; method: immunoSEQ multiplex PCR. The sample contains about 150,000 clones, 90% to 95% of which appear only once. The source was CD4+ or CD8+ T cells sorted from blood, collected in a trial of the OX40 agonist ivuxolimab. Every receptor here comes from an adult with an advanced solid tumor such as melanoma, head and neck, liver or kidney cancer.

The chain joins TRBV5-4 to TRBJ2-7; possibly TRBD2 for D (7 bases). With 3 bases removed from V and 3 bases from J, the gap between germline ends came to 22 bases. This CDR3 has 17 residues. Germline V lookup: CDR1 SGHNT, CDR2 YYREEE (reference sequence). The CDR3 protein is CASSWGRSSGTNYEQYF. The CDR3 DNA reads TGTGCCAGCAGCTGGGGGCGCTCGAGCGGGACCAACTACGAGCAGTACTTC.

This clone was picked up one time. The J gene is TRBJ1-5, the V gene TRBV6-6; a weak D match, TRBD1 (5 bases). The CDR3 covers 13 residues. V was shortened by 10 bases and J by 5 bases, with 15 bases between the two germline ends. Germline-derived CDR1 and CDR2 are MNHNY and SVGAGI (reference sequence). The CDR3 DNA reads as TGTGCCACCGAGGACCAGGGTTATCAGCCCCAGCATTTT. As protein: CATEDQGYQPQHF.

This clone was recorded a few times. The J gene is TRBJ2-2, the V gene TRBV18, with 9 bases lining up with TRBD1. The germline gives CDR1 KGHSH, CDR2 LQKENI. With 4 bases clipped from V and 6 bases from J, the junction kept 3 bases outside the gene matches. The CDR3 totals 14 residues. The CDR3 loop is CASSQQGASGELFF. CDR3 nucleotides: TGTGCCAGCTCACAACAGGGGGCGTCCGGGGAGCTGTTTTTT.

V is TRBV7-2 and J is TRBJ2-3, with no clear D. The V gene lost 7 bases and the J gene lost 13 bases, with 21 bases spanning the gap. Germline CDR1 reads SGHTA; CDR2 reads FQGNSA. This CDR3 spans 13 amino acids. The CDR3 sequence: CASTFSLGSSEYF. CDR3 DNA: TGTGCCAGCACCTTTAGCCTGGGTTCCTCGGAGTATTTT.

This clone came up once. The chain is built from TRBV6-6 and TRBJ2-7, with TRBD2 as a possible D gene (6 bases). CDR3 length equals 14 residues. Trimming removed 4 bases at V and 3 bases at J, with 13 bases between. Germline CDR1 reads MNHNY; CDR2 reads SVGAGI (reference sequence). CDR3 in DNA: TGTGCCAGCAGTTTACAAAGGAGGGGCTACGAGCAGTACTTC. As protein: CASSLQRRGYEQYF.

The chain links TRBV2 to TRBJ2-5, with D possibly being TRBD1 or TRBD2 (6 bases each). Per germline, CDR1 SNHLY and CDR2 FYNNEI. The CDR3 runs to 13 residues. The CDR3 sequence is CAEGGVGQETQYF. The CDR3 DNA follows: TGTGCAGAGGGGGGAGTCGGCCAAGAGACCCAGTACTTC.

This clone was recorded once. This chain links TRBV4-3 with TRBJ2-4; D call uncertain. Germline assignment: CDR1 LGHNA and CDR2 YSLEER. This CDR3 spans 13 amino acids. Trimming removed 4 bases at V and 7 bases at J, with 11 bases between. CDR3 DNA sequence: TGCGCCAGCAGCCTGGCCGGGTTGAACATTCAGTACTTC. It yields the protein CASSLAGLNIQYF.

The chain uses TRBV7-2 and TRBJ1-6; 10 positions agree with TRBD1. The length of the CDR3 is 15 residues. Germline CDR1 is SGHTA and CDR2 is FQGNSA. J lost 8 bases, V lost 5 bases, and 6 bases had no gene match. CDR3 protein: CASSPFGQGDSPLHF. The DNA for the CDR3 is TGTGCCAGCAGCCCATTCGGACAGGGGGATTCACCCCTCCACTTT.

The chain recombines TRBV7-2 with TRBJ1-2, with D possibly being TRBD1 (6 bases). This CDR3 has 14 amino acids. V lost 5 bases and J 2 bases, leaving 12 bases between the germline ends. CDR1 is SGHTA, CDR2 FQGNSA, per germline. CDR3 DNA sequence: TGTGCCAGCAGCCCACACACAGGGAACTATGGCTACACCTTC. The encoded protein is CASSPHTGNYGYTF.

V usage is TRBV27 and J usage is TRBJ1-2, with TRBD1 identical over 7 bases. From germline, CDR1 is MNHEY and CDR2 SMNVEV (reference sequence). The CDR3 totals 13 residues. J lost 2 bases, V lost 3 bases, and 0 bases had no gene match. CDR3 DNA: TGTGCCAGCAGTTTCAGGGGGAACTATGGCTACACCTTC. This translates into CASSFRGNYGYTF.

This chain joins TRBV6-1 and TRBJ1-5; D unclear. Looked up from germline, CDR1 is MNHNS and CDR2 is SASEGT. This CDR3 has 14 amino acids. V shed 6 bases and J shed 2 bases, with 11 bases lying between them. Here the CDR3 DNA reads TGTGCCAGCAGCTTGGAGACTGGCAATCAGCCCCAGCATTTT. Protein: CASSLETGNQPQHF.

This chain links TRBV19 with TRBJ2-7; D unclear. V dropped 7 bases and J dropped 4 bases, with 8 bases sitting between them. The CDR3 totals 11 residues. The germline V gene encodes CDR1 LNHDA and CDR2 SQIVND (reference sequence). The CDR3, as DNA: TGTGCCAGTATGGAGACTTACGAGCAGTACTTC. Encoded protein: CASMETYEQYF.

CDR3: CASSLAVSRTFPYNEQFF. The CDR3 DNA reads as TGTGCCAGCAGCTTAGCAGTTTCTCGGACTTTTCCCTACAATGAGCAGTTCTTC. The chain carries TRBV7-6 and TRBJ2-1, with D possibly being TRBD2 (5 bases). V gave up 0 bases and J gave up 2 bases, with 17 bases separating them. The germline gives CDR1 SGHVS, CDR2 FNYEAQ. The CDR3 totals 18 residues.

This chain joins TRBV7-3 and TRBJ2-4, with 7 bases that match TRBD2. Trimming removed 2 bases from V and 2 bases from J; junction bases left unmatched: 3. The CDR3 is 15 residues long. Germline CDR1 and CDR2: SGHTA and FQGTGA. CDR3 bases: TGTGCCAGCAGCTTAGTAGCGGGTACCAAAAACATTCAGTACTTC. The encoded protein is CASSLVAGTKNIQYF. Full variable domain (outside the CDR3, taken from reference TRBV7-3 and TRBJ2-4): GAGVSQTPSNKVTEKGKYVELRCDPISGHTALYWYRQSLGQGPEFLIYFQGTGAADDSGLPNDRFFAVRPEGSVSTLKIQRTERGDSAVYLCASSLVAGTKNIQYFGAGTRLSVL.

The DNA for the CDR3 is TGCGCCAGCAAAAGTCAAGAGACCCAGTACTTC. It yields the protein CASKSQETQYF. The gene calls are TRBV5-1 and TRBJ2-5; D is undetermined. CDR1 SGHRS and CDR2 YFSETQ come from the germline V gene. The CDR3 sequence is 11 residues long. V was clipped by 6 bases and J by 2 bases, with 5 bases between them.

This chain joins TRBV5-5 and TRBJ2-1; no firm D call. The V gene lost 1 base and the J gene lost 9 bases, with 14 bases spanning the gap. This CDR3 comprises 14 residues. Germline assignment: CDR1 SGHKS and CDR2 YYEKEE (reference sequence). CDR3 amino acids: CASSLYPSWSEQFF. CDR3 DNA sequence: TGTGCCAGCAGCTTGTATCCCTCCTGGAGTGAGCAGTTCTTC.

Written as DNA, the CDR3 is TGTGCCAGCGCTAAGGTTACTGAAGCTTTCTTT. Translation: CASAKVTEAFF. J is TRBJ1-1 and V is TRBV25-1; D uncertain. The V end lost 8 bases, the J end lost 5 bases, and 9 bases lay between the germline ends. Per germline, CDR1 MGHDK and CDR2 SYGVNS. The CDR3 covers 11 residues. Using reference TRBV25-1 and TRBJ1-1 for the parts outside the CDR3, the full variable domain is EADIYQTPRYLVIGTGKKITLECSQTMGHDKMYWYQQDPGMELHLIHYSYGVNSTEKGDLSSESTVSRIRTEHFPLTLESARPSHTSQYLCASAKVTEAFFGQGTRLTVV.

The chain couples TRBV9 to TRBJ2-1; D remains unclear. Germline assignment: CDR1 SGDLS and CDR2 YYNGEE. Trimming removed 0 bases from V and 4 bases from J, with 8 bases in between. The CDR3 has 14 residues. CDR3 sequence: CASSVEYIYNEQFF. In nucleotides, the CDR3 is TGTGCCAGCAGCGTAGAATACATTTACAATGAGCAGTTCTTC.

This clone appeared a single time. V is TRBV7-2 and J is TRBJ2-5; D is perhaps TRBD1 (5 bases). Judging by the DNA end, TRBJ2-7 fits better; the J call may be wrong. The CDR3 has 16 amino acids. Germline CDR1 and CDR2: SGHTA and FQGNSA. The CDR3 region is CASSLAEGAGMYEQYF. CDR3 nucleotides: TGTGCCAGCAGCTTAGCGGAAGGGGCAGGGATGTACGAGCAGTACTTC.

The chain combines TRBV28 with TRBJ1-5; no clear D gene. Germline V gene data show CDR1 as MDHEN and CDR2 as SYDVKM. Deletions cut 5 bases from V and 4 bases from J, with 6 bases between. CDR3 size: 12 residues. This CDR3 reads CASSLPNQPQHF. The CDR3, as DNA: TGTGCCAGCAGTCTACCTAATCAGCCCCAGCATTTT.

This chain connects TRBV6-4 to TRBJ1-4, with 8 nucleotides matching TRBD1. The CDR3 covers 13 residues. CDR1 is MRHNA and CDR2 is SNTAGT in the germline V gene. Unmatched junction bases numbered 6, after V lost 5 bases and J lost 10 bases. The CDR3 is CASSLDRGGKLFF. CDR3 nucleotide sequence: TGTGCCAGCAGTTTAGACAGGGGTGGAAAACTGTTTTTT.

The chain couples TRBV19 to TRBJ1-2; no clear D. Germline V gene lookup returns CDR1 LNHDA and CDR2 SQIVND (reference sequence). V lost 2 bases and J 2 bases, leaving 6 bases between the germline ends. The CDR3 extends over 13 amino acids. The CDR3 DNA is TGTGCCAGTAGTATACGGGAAAACTATGGCTACACCTTC. Translation: CASSIRENYGYTF.

CDR3 DNA sequence: TGTGCCACCAGCCCCCGGCGGGCAGGGGCCTCTCTGGGAAACACCATATATTTT. Amino acid sequence: CATSPRRAGASLGNTIYF. The chain recombines TRBV15 with TRBJ1-3; tentatively, D is TRBD1 (6 bases). Looked up from germline, CDR1 is LNHNV and CDR2 is YYDKDF (reference sequence). The ends were cut back, 5 bases at V and 4 bases at J, with 24 bases in the middle. This CDR3 is 18 amino acids long.

J is TRBJ1-2 and V is TRBV28, with 8 bases aligning to TRBD1. This CDR3 contains 15 residues. The V gene's germline CDR1 is MDHEN and CDR2 SYDVKM. Trimming removed 5 bases from V and 2 bases from J; junction bases left unmatched: 7. In nucleotides, the CDR3 is TGTGCCAGCAGTAGTCAGGGGGCCAAAAACTATGGCTACACCTTC. Amino acid sequence: CASSSQGAKNYGYTF.

The chain links TRBV7-2 to TRBJ2-7; 8 bases map to TRBD2. Germline CDR1 SGHTA, CDR2 FQGNSA. V lost 1 base, J lost 4 bases, and 6 bases stayed unmatched. This CDR3 has 15 residues. In DNA, the CDR3 is TGTGCCAGCAGCTTAGACGGGGGGGCCGCTTACGAGCAGTACTTC. Translation gives CASSLDGGAAYEQYF.

This chain's CDR3 is CASSLFSPRRRQGGNIQYF. The CDR3 DNA follows: TGTGCCAGCAGTTTATTCTCTCCTCGGAGGAGACAGGGGGGGAACATTCAGTACTTC. The chain carries TRBV28 and TRBJ2-4; 9 nucleotides match TRBD1. Losses at the gene ends were 1 base for V and 7 bases for J; bases not matched to a gene: 17. The CDR3 has 19 residues. Germline CDR1 MDHEN, CDR2 SYDVKM.

The V and J genes are TRBV21-1 and TRBJ2-3; TRBD2, as called in the table, went unchecked against the DNA. TRBV21-1 is a pseudogene segment. This CDR3 contains 16 residues. CDR3 nucleotides: TGTGCCAGCACGATTAAAATGGGGGAGGGCACAGATACGCAGTATTTT. As protein: CASTIKMGEGTDTQYF.